This record covers a single TCR beta chain. The length of the CDR3 is 20 residues. The record originates from a study of blood T cell repertoires in COVID-19. Study as a whole: Researchers got acute and convalescent COVID-19 samples from the United States, Italy and Spain.

Sequenced by immunoSEQ multiplex PCR; TCRdb stores in-frame clones only, minus some. The sample contains fewer than 50,000 clones, roughly 87% of which appear only once. This TCR was sampled from a human donor in a cohort sampled during active COVID-19. The J gene is TRBJ2-2, the V gene TRBV12-2; the D segment call TRBD2 is taken from the table without a DNA check. TRBV12-2 is classified as a pseudogene. The specimen sequenced was peripheral blood. Here the CDR3 reads CASRLAGGLAGAMETGELFF. Here the CDR3 DNA reads TGTGCAAGTCGCTTAGCGGGGGGACTAGCGGGCGCTATGGAAACCGGGGAGCTGTTTTTT.